Sequencing of this T cell receptor beta chain was carried out in a study of blood T cell repertoires in COVID-19. As for the study in general: The analysed material was cDNA or gDNA that came from T cells, B-cell-depleted T cells, or PBMCs.

The CDR3 has 15 amino acids. V was shortened by 4 bases and J by 5 bases, with 12 bases between the two germline ends. Germline V CDR1 and CDR2: WSHSY, SAAADI. The method was immunoSEQ multiplex PCR; TCRdb's version includes in-frame clones alone and lacks a portion of them. This sample has 160,000 or so clones, with 80% to 90% found just once. Sequencing was performed on peripheral blood. The TCR sequence derives from a middle-aged woman with acute or convalescent COVID-19. The chain has TRBV10-2 and TRBJ1-6, with unresolved D. As DNA, the CDR3 is TGCGCCAGCAGTGCCGAGTGGGCAGATAATTCACCCCTCCACTTT. Translated, it gives CASSAEWADNSPLHF.